This is a list of T cell receptor beta chains from one sample in a study of cytomegalovirus exposure and HLA in healthy donors. Generated by immunoSEQ multiplex PCR, the TCRdb table keeps only in-frame clones and is missing some. The data show 85,000 to 130,000 clones, with more than 65% seen just once and under 4.5% held by the top ten. The sequencing sample was made of PBMCs. The receptor set was obtained from a woman aged 45-59 years in good health and CMV-seropositive. The CDR3 runs from the conserved cysteine through the conserved F or W. A D gene is named only where the DNA matches it firmly. Clone size is not always given. Where it is, it says once, few, many or a class for expanded clones.

D,J,size,V,DNA,CDR3
TRBD1,TRBJ1-5,-,TRBV10-3,TGTGCCATCAGTGAGCTAGGACAGGCTGTAAAAGGGCCCCAGCATTTT,CAISELGQAVKGPQHF
TRBD2,TRBJ2-2,-,TRBV9,TGTGCCAGCAGCCCGAGGACTAGCGTAAACACCGGGGAGCTGTTTTTT,CASSPRTSVNTGELFF
-,TRBJ1-5,-,TRBV27,TGTGCCAGCAGTTTGACAGTGTCAGGCAATCAGCCCCAGCATTTT,CASSLTVSGNQPQHF
TRBD1,TRBJ1-5,-,TRBV27,TGTGCCAGCAGTTCGCAGGGGGCGCGCAATCAGCCCCAGCATTTT,CASSSQGARNQPQHF
TRBD2,TRBJ2-1,-,TRBV4-2,TGTGCCAGCAGCCAAGTAGAAGCGGGGGGGCTTTTGCTGGACAATGAGCAGTTCTTC,CASSQVEAGGLLLDNEQFF
TRBD1,TRBJ2-1,few,TRBV2,TGTGCCAGCATACTCGGGACAGGGGGCAATGAGCAGTTCTTC,CASILGTGGNEQFF
-,TRBJ1-1,-,TRBV2,TGTGCCAGCAGGGGCAGAGCAAACACTGAAGCTTTCTTT,CASRGRANTEAFF
TRBD1,TRBJ2-1,-,TRBV9,TGTGCCAGCAGTCGAACCCCAGGGGGTATCTATGAGCAGTTCTTC,CASSRTPGGIYEQFF
TRBD2,TRBJ2-7,-,TRBV2,TGTGCCAGCACCAATATAGCGGGGAGAAACTACGAGCAGTACTTC,CASTNIAGRNYEQYF
TRBD1,TRBJ1-5,-,TRBV19,TGTGCCAGTAGCTGGTACAGGGGTAGCAATCAGCCCCAGCATTTT,CASSWYRGSNQPQHF
TRBD1,TRBJ1-4,-,TRBV5-1,TGCGCCAGCAGGTTGACAGGGGGGGCTAATGAAAAACTGTTTTTT,CASRLTGGANEKLFF
TRBD1,TRBJ1-1,once,TRBV27,TGTGCCAGCAGTTGGGGGAGGATGGGACAGACTATGAACGAAGCTTTCTTT,CASSWGRMGQTMNEAFF
-,TRBJ1-5,few,TRBV19,TGTGCCAGTACCGACAGGAGTCAGCCCCAGCATTTT,CASTDRSQPQHF
-,TRBJ2-5,-,TRBV7-8,TGTGCCAGCAGCCACAGGACAGAAGAGACCCAGTACTTC,CASSHRTEETQYF
-,TRBJ2-7,-,TRBV7-8,TGTGCCAGCAGCTTTGTACAGGTGGGCCACGAGCAGTACTTC,CASSFVQVGHEQYF
-,TRBJ1-1,once,TRBV9,TGTGCCAGCAGCGTAGGACAGCGGGGCGCTGAAGCTTTCTTT,CASSVGQRGAEAFF
TRBD1,TRBJ1-5,-,TRBV9,TGTGCCAGCAGCGGGACAGGGGGAAATCAGCCCCAGCATTTT,CASSGTGGNQPQHF
-,TRBJ1-5,-,TRBV7-9,TGTGCCAGCAGCTTAGCGCAAGCGGGTCAGCCCCAGCATTTT,CASSLAQAGQPQHF
-,TRBJ2-2,-,TRBV15,TGTGCCACCAGCAGAGTCGCGGGACGGGCCGGGGAGCTGTTTTTT,CATSRVAGRAGELFF
TRBD2,TRBJ2-1,-,TRBV15,TGTGCCACCAGCAACCCGGGGGGGGAGCAGTTCTTC,CATSNPGGEQFF
TRBD1,TRBJ2-7,-,TRBV7-2,TGTGCCAGCAGCTTACGGACAGGCGAGCAGTACTTC,CASSLRTGEQYF
-,TRBJ2-2,once,TRBV6-5,TGTGCCAGCAGTTACTCGAGCGCCTCAGCCGGGGAGCTGTTTTTT,CASSYSSASAGELFF
-,TRBJ2-2,-,TRBV30,TGTGCCTGGAGTGGCGACAGGGCGGGAAAGAACACCGGGGAGCTGTTTTTT,CAWSGDRAGKNTGELFF
TRBD1,TRBJ1-5,-,TRBV19,TGTGCCAGTAGTAGTAGGCCTGGACAGGACGAACCAAATCAGCCCCAGCATTTT,CASSSRPGQDEPNQPQHF
TRBD1,TRBJ1-5,-,TRBV2,TGTGCCAGCAGCGCGACAGGGGGCGCTTGGAATCAGCCCCAGCATTTT,CASSATGGAWNQPQHF
TRBD1,TRBJ1-3,-,TRBV2,TGTGCCAGCAGCCGGGACAGCACAAACACCATATATTTT,CASSRDSTNTIYF
TRBD2,TRBJ2-5,-,TRBV18,TGTGCCAGCTCACCTCCTGGCGGACTAGCGCGAGAGGAGACCCAGTACTTC,CASSPPGGLAREETQYF
TRBD2,TRBJ2-1,-,TRBV15,TGCGCCACCAGCAGAGGGCTAGCGGACTCGAGCTCCTACAATGAGCAGTTCTTC,CATSRGLADSSSYNEQFF
-,TRBJ1-2,-,TRBV18,TGTGCCAGCTCACCCAACGCCGCGACAGTGGGCTACACCTTC,CASSPNAATVGYTF
-,TRBJ1-5,-,TRBV19,TGTGCCAGTAGTATTTCGGGACTGTACAATCAGCCCCAGCATTTT,CASSISGLYNQPQHF
-,TRBJ1-5,-,TRBV2,TGTGCCAGCACACGGGAAAATCGGCCCCAGCATTTT,CASTRENRPQHF
TRBD2,TRBJ2-2,-,TRBV5-6,TGTGCCAGCAGCTCGGGGAGGGCCGCCGGGGAGCTGTTTTTT,CASSSGRAAGELFF
TRBD1,TRBJ1-2,-,TRBV7-8,TGTGCCAGCAGCTTAAGGGTGACAGGGGGCGTCATCAGGGATGGCTACACCTTC,CASSLRVTGGVIRDGYTF